This TCR beta chain was sequenced for a study of blood T cell repertoires in COVID-19. The overall study: The analysed material was cDNA or gDNA that came from T cells, B-cell-depleted T cells, or PBMCs.

Profiled with immunoSEQ multiplex PCR; TCRdb holds only in-frame clones, not every one. The table shows approximately 190,000 clones, with roughly four fifths occurring only once. The CDR3 length is 12 residues. With 8 bases removed from V and 8 bases from J, the gap between germline ends came to 15 bases. The germline CDR1 and CDR2 sequences are MDHEN and SYDVKM. This clonotype was sampled from a woman in her thirties or forties with acute or convalescent COVID-19. The sample was peripheral blood. The J gene is TRBJ1-2, the V gene TRBV28; D gene unclear. In DNA form, the CDR3 reads TGTGCCAGCGGGGAGCCTCATGGGGGCTACACCTTC. Translated, it gives CASGEPHGGYTF.